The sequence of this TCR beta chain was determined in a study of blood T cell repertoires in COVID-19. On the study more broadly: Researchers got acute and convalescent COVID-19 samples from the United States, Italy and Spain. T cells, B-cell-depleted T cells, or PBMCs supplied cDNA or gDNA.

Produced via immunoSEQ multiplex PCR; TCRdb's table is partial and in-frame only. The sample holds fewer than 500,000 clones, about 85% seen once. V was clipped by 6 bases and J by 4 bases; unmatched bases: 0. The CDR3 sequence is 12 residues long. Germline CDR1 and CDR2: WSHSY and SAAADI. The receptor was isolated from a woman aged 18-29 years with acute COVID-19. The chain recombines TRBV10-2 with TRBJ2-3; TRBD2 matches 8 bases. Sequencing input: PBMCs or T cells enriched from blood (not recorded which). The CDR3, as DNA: TGCGCCAGCAGGACTAGCGCAGATACGCAGTATTTT. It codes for CASRTSADTQYF.